This TCR beta chain was recorded in a study of blood T cell repertoires in COVID-19. CDR1 and CDR2 (germline): SGHNT, YENEEA. CDR3 size: 13 residues. V was shortened by 2 bases and J by 3 bases, with 4 bases between the two germline ends. Original processing notes: It was from reference gene primer amplification that nucleated cell counts were estimated. The data were produced by immunoSEQ multiplex PCR, yet TCRdb's version contains in-frame clones alone and is incomplete. V, J and clone size were drawn from that table, and D and trimming were deduced from the DNA. There are 200,000 to 250,000 clones in the sample; around 87% occur only once, and over 3% lies in the top ten.

This TCR derives from a woman between 18 and 29 years old in a cohort exposed to, infected with or recovered from COVID-19 (not recorded which). What was sequenced was PBMCs or T cells enriched from blood (not recorded which). The V call is TRBV11-3, the J call TRBJ2-2, with no clear D. CDR3 nucleotide sequence: TGTGCCAGCAGCTTACCGGACACCGGGGAGCTGTTTTTT. Translating gives CASSLPDTGELFF.